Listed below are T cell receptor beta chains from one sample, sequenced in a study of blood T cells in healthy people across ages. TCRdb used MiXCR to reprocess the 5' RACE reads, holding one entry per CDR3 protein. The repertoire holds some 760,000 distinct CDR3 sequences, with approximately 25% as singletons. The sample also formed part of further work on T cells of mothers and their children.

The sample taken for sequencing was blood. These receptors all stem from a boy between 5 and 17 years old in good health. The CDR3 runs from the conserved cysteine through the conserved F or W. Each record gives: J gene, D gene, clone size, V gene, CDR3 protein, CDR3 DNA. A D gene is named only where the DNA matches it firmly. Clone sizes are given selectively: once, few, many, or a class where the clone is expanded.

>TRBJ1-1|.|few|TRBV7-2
CASSAVQGTPEAFF
TGTGCCAGCAGCGCCGTACAGGGTACCCCTGAAGCTTTCTTT
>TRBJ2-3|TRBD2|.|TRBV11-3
CASSSASGGRTDTQYF
TGTGCCAGCAGCTCCGCTAGCGGGGGGCGGACAGATACGCAGTATTTT
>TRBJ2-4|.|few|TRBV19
CASSIGQPLTKNIQYF
TGTGCCAGTAGTATAGGACAGCCTCTGACCAAAAACATTCAGTACTTC
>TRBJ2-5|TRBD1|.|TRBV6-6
CATSGQEETQYF
TGTGCCACCTCCGGACAGGAAGAGACCCAGTACTTC
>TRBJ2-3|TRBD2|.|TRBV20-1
CSALGTSGFTDTQYF
TGCAGTGCCCTGGGGACTAGCGGGTTCACAGATACGCAGTATTTT
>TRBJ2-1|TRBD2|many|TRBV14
CASSQVAGGYNEQFF
TGTGCCAGCAGCCAAGTTGCGGGGGGGTACAATGAGCAGTTCTTC
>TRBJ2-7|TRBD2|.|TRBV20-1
CSATVAGTVYEQYF
TGCAGTGCTACGGTAGCGGGAACCGTCTACGAGCAGTACTTC
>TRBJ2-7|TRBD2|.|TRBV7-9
CASSPERLADYYEQYF
TGTGCCAGCAGCCCGGAGAGACTAGCGGATTATTACGAGCAGTACTTC
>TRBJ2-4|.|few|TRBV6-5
CASSPGPINIQYF
TGTGCCAGCAGCCCGGGACCCATAAACATTCAGTACTTC
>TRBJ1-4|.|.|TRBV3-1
CASSQSLIGEKLFF
TGTGCCAGCAGCCAAAGCCTAATAGGTGAAAAACTGTTTTTT
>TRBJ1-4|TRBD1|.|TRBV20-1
CSAVTGGNEKLFF
TGCAGTGCTGTAACAGGGGGAAATGAAAAACTGTTTTTT
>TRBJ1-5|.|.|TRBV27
CASRTAGNQPQHF
TGTGCCAGCCGTACGGCCGGTAATCAGCCCCAGCATTTT
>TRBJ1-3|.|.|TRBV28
CASSRSGSVSGNTIYF
TGTGCCAGCAGTCGTTCAGGGTCTGTTTCTGGAAACACCATATATTTT
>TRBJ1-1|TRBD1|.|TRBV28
CASSSRTGLRTEAFF
TGTGCCAGCAGTTCCCGGACAGGGTTGCGGACTGAAGCTTTCTTT
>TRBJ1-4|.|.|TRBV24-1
CATSDRPQGPVGEKLFF
TGTGCCACCAGTGACCGCCCACAGGGTCCGGTCGGTGAAAAACTGTTTTTT
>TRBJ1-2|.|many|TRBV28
CASRIPRWGTGYGYTF
TGTGCCAGCAGGATCCCCCGGTGGGGAACGGGCTATGGCTACACCTTC
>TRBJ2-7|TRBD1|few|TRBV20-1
CSARMPRTGTYEQYF
TGCAGTGCTAGAATGCCCCGGACAGGGACCTACGAGCAGTACTTC
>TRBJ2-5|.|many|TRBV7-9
CASSLNLETQYF
TGTGCCAGCAGCTTAAATTTAGAGACCCAGTACTTC
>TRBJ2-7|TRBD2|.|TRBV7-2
CASSFWLTSGLYEQYF
TGTGCCAGCAGCTTTTGGTTGACTAGCGGGCTTTACGAGCAGTACTTC
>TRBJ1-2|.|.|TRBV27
CASSPYQGSYGYTF
TGTGCCAGCAGTCCCTATCAGGGATCCTATGGCTACACCTTC
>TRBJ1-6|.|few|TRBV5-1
CASSLGLTDGALHF
TGCGCCAGCAGCTTGGGGCTAACCGATGGGGCCCTCCACTTT
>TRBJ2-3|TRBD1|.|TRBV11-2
CASSHIPDRGETDTQYF
TGTGCCAGCAGCCATATTCCGGACAGGGGGGAGACAGATACGCAGTATTTT
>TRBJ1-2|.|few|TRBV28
CASSGRGRGYTF
TGTGCCAGCAGTGGGAGGGGCAGGGGCTACACCTTC
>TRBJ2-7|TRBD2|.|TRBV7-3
CASSPSGGGYEQYF
TGTGCCAGCAGCCCGAGCGGGGGAGGCTACGAGCAGTACTTC
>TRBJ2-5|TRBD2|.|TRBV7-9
CASSSLSGGEETQYF
TGTGCCAGCAGCTCTCTTAGCGGGGGAGAAGAGACCCAGTACTTC
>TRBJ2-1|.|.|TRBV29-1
CSTRDRQKYNEQFF
TGCAGCACCCGGGACCGACAAAAGTACAATGAGCAGTTCTTC
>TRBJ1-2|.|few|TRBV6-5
CASSYSKGEVLYGYGYTF
TGTGCCAGCAGTTACTCGAAAGGGGAAGTTCTTTACGGCTATGGCTACACCTTC
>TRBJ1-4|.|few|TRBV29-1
CSVGDITTNEKLFF
TGCAGCGTTGGGGACATAACAACTAATGAAAAACTGTTTTTT